This T cell receptor (beta chain) comes out of a study of T cells after posttransplantation cyclophosphamide. This table comes from immunoSEQ multiplex PCR, and its TCRdb copy is limited to in-frame clones, with some not included. This set yields some 39,000 clones and no singletons; the top ten hold approximately 1.1%. This related bone marrow graft donor gave peripheral blood on the day of marrow donation. Per the germline V gene, CDR1 is MDHEN and CDR2 is SYDVKM. With V trimmed by 4 bases and J by 7 bases, 10 bases remained unmatched. This CDR3 is built from 16 residues. General study findings and limits: Blood and skin or GI T cell repertoires showed limited TRB overlap. Recipient CMV seropositivity and CMV reactivation strongly tracked TRB clonality.

Concerning this clone: Its matching antigen is unknown.

The sequence came from a girl aged 5 to 17 in good health, CMV-negative, and a related stem cell transplant donor. Source material: PBMCs. This chain links TRBV28 with TRBJ1-6; 7 nucleotides agree with TRBD1. The DNA of the CDR3 is TGTGCCAGCAGTTCTCTACTCGGGACAGCAAATTCACCCCTCCACTTT. It is translated as CASSSLLGTANSPLHF.